Listed below are T cell receptor beta chains from one sample, sequenced in a study of response to subunit inactivated influenza vaccine. One entry per CDR3 protein results from TCRdb running MiXCR on the RT-PCR reads. The table lists about 500,000 distinct CDR3 sequences, more than 15% of them singletons. The material was CD4+ T cells sorted from PBMCs, obtained less than 30 months after vaccination. The receptors originated from a man aged 50 to 69 who received an inactivated influenza vaccine. Both conserved end residues are part of each CDR3. D genes are given only for firm matches. Expanded clones are given a class, and other clones once, few, many or no size at all.

D gene,clone size,V gene,J gene,CDR3 DNA,CDR3 protein
TRBD1,-,TRBV12-3/TRBV12-4,TRBJ1-5,TGTGCCAGCAGTTTGACAGGGCGTCAGCCCCAGCATTTT,CASSLTGRQPQHF
-,-,TRBV3-1,TRBJ2-3,TGTGCCAGCAGCGAAGATTTCCGGGATTTCACAGATACGCAGTATTTT,CASSEDFRDFTDTQYF
-,-,TRBV2,TRBJ1-2,TGTGCCAGCAGTGAACCCCACTATGGCTACACCTTC,CASSEPHYGYTF
-,few,TRBV4-3,TRBJ1-6,TGCGCCAGCAGCCTAGCCCTAACGACAGGCTCCGGCTCACCCCTCCACTTT,CASSLALTTGSGSPLHF
TRBD2,-,TRBV6-5,TRBJ2-7,TGTGCCAGCAGTTACGCGGGGGGCCCCTACGAGCAGTACTTC,CASSYAGGPYEQYF
-,few,TRBV5-1,TRBJ2-1,TGCGCCAGCAGCAAACGAACGGGAGTGTTTGAGCAGTTCTTC,CASSKRTGVFEQFF
-,few,TRBV12-3/TRBV12-4,TRBJ2-2,TGTGCCAGCAGTTTAGGAGCGCGCACCGGGGAGCTGTTTTTT,CASSLGARTGELFF
TRBD2,few,TRBV11-2,TRBJ2-7,TGTGCCAGCAGCCAACCGGGGGGGCCCAACGAGCAGTACTTC,CASSQPGGPNEQYF
-,few,TRBV20-1,TRBJ2-3,TGCAGTGCTACCTTCCACGGCGGCACAGATACGCAGTATTTT,CSATFHGGTDTQYF
TRBD1,few,TRBV4-2,TRBJ2-7,TGTGCCAGCAGCCAAACGGGACAGGGTATCTACGAGCAGTACTTC,CASSQTGQGIYEQYF
-,few,TRBV2,TRBJ2-1,TGTGCCAGCAGTGATCGGTCAGGCCGGAGTAATGAGCAGTTCTTC,CASSDRSGRSNEQFF
-,few,TRBV12-3/TRBV12-4,TRBJ1-2,TGTGCCAGCAGTTTATATGGGGTCAGTCCGGCAGGAGGCTACACCTTC,CASSLYGVSPAGGYTF
-,-,TRBV30,TRBJ1-5,TGTGCCTGGAGTGTAACTGGGGGCTGGCAGCCCCAGCATTTT,CAWSVTGGWQPQHF
-,few,TRBV6-4,TRBJ2-3,TGTGCCAGCAGTGACTCGATTACAAATACGCAGTATTTT,CASSDSITNTQYF
TRBD1,-,TRBV13,TRBJ2-5,TGTGCCAGCAGCCCGCCTGGGACAGACCAAGAGACCCAGTACTTC,CASSPPGTDQETQYF
-,many,TRBV11-2,TRBJ1-1,TGTGCCAGCAGCTTCGGCAGGTTAAGTGACACTGAAGCTTTCTTT,CASSFGRLSDTEAFF
TRBD2,few,TRBV5-1,TRBJ2-1,TGCGCCAGCAGCGTTAGCGGGGGTGCGGATGAGCAGTTCTTC,CASSVSGGADEQFF
TRBD1,few,TRBV12-3/TRBV12-4,TRBJ2-1,TGTGCCAGCAGTTTCGGGACAGGGCCTTCCAATGAGCAGTTCTTC,CASSFGTGPSNEQFF
-,-,TRBV7-9,TRBJ1-1,TGTGCCAGCAGATCAGGGGAGAGAAACACTGAAGCTTTCTTT,CASRSGERNTEAFF
TRBD2,-,TRBV24-1,TRBJ2-3,TGTGCCACCAGTGATCCCGGGACTAGCGGGCCCACAGATACGCAGTATTTT,CATSDPGTSGPTDTQYF
TRBD2,-,TRBV12-3/TRBV12-4,TRBJ2-3,TGTGCCAGCAGTTTAAGGTTACTAGCGGGAGATGATACGCAGTATTTT,CASSLRLLAGDDTQYF
-,many,TRBV5-6,TRBJ2-7,TGTGCCAGCAGCGTCGGGGGTTACGAGCAGTACTTC,CASSVGGYEQYF
-,few,TRBV9,TRBJ2-2,TGTGCCAGCACACCGGGACTCCCGTTCGCGAACACCGGGGAGCTGTTTTTT,CASTPGLPFANTGELFF
-,once,TRBV7-2,TRBJ2-1,TGTGCCAGCAGCTTAAGTCCCGGACAGTACAATGAGCAGTTCTTC,CASSLSPGQYNEQFF
-,-,TRBV29-1,TRBJ2-5,TGCAGCGTTGTGCCTGCCAAGCTGGGAGAGACCCAGTACTTC,CSVVPAKLGETQYF
-,few,TRBV2,TRBJ2-2,TGTGCCAGCATGGGAAGAACGAACACCGGGGAGCTGTTTTTT,CASMGRTNTGELFF
TRBD1,few,TRBV20-1,TRBJ2-3,TGCAGTGCAGACAGGGGGCGAACAGATACGCAGTATTTT,CSADRGRTDTQYF